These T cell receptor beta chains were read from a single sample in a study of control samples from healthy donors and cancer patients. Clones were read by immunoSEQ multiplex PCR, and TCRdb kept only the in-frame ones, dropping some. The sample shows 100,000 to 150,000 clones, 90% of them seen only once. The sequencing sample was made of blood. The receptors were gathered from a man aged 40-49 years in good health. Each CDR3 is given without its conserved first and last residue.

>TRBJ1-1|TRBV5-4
ASSLDTNTEAF
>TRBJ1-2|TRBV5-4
ASSYTGGGDGYT
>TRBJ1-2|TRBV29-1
SGNRGGYT
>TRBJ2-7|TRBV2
ASTEDRSYEQY
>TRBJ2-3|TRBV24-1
ATSATSPPGDTQY
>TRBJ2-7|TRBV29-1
SVLTSGGSYEQY
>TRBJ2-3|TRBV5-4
ASSSLGAPTDTQY
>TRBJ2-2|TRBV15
ATSRGRGAGELF
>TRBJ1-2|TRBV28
ASSSPPSANYGYT
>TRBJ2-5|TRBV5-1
ASSLQGSQETQY
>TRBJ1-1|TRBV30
AWRGRGTEAF
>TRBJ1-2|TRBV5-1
ASSLLAGSSLGGYT
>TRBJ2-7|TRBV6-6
ASSYSSMHEQY
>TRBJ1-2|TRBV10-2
ASSFSEQGANYGYT
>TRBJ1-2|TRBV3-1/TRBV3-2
ASSQDRTGGTDGYT
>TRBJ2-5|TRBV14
ASSHVFGLAENQETQY
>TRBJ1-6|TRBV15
ATSRDYRDNSPLH
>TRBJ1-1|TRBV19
ASSPGGVRAF
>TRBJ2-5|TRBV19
ASTRRVGLETQY
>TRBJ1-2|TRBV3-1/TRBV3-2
ASSWGENYGYT
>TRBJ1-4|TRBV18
ASSPPTGREKLF
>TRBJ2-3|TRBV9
ASSVGFGTGPSDTQY
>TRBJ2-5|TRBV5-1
ASSLNRVRSETQY
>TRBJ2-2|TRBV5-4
ASSLVADTNTGELF
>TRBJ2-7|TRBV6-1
ASSARTFPGSYEQY
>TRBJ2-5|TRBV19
ASSIIRGLGAQY
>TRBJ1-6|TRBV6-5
ASFLAYNSPLH
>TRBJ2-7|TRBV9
ASSARGRKDEQY
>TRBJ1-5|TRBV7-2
ASSPQGGGQGNQPQH
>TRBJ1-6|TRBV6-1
ASSDRSSYNSPLH
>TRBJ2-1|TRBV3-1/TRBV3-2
ASSQDRINEQF
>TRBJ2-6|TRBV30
AWSRGRIRSGANVLT
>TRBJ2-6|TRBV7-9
ASSSGQGAGANVLT
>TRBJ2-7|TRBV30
AWSVSQGAYEQY
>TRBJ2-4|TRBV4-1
ASSPRQGKNIQY
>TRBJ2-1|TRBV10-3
ASAPGTEIYNEQF
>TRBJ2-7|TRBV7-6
ASGTGHTYEQY
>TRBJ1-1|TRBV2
ASSYPTGSYAEAF
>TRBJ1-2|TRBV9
ASSVDRAYGYT
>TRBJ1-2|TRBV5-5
ASSLNEGFGYT
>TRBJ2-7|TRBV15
ATSRAPMGTASYEQY
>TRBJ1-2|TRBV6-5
ASGRDNYGYT
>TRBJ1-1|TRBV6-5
ATAGHMNTEAF
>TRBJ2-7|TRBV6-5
ASSYSGTSPYEQY